Below are 17 T cell receptor beta chains sequenced from a single sample in a study of cytomegalovirus exposure and HLA in healthy donors. The data were produced by immunoSEQ multiplex PCR, yet TCRdb's version contains in-frame clones alone and is incomplete. The repertoire holds some 150,000 clones, with 86% as singletons. The sequenced material came from PBMCs. These receptors originate from a human donor in good health.

The gene calls are TRBV6-4 and TRBJ2-3; 15 bases align to TRBD2. This CDR3 is built from 16 residues. The J segment lost 2 bases and the V segment lost 4 bases, leaving 1 base of the junction unmatched. Per the germline V gene, CDR1 is MRHNA and CDR2 is SNTAGT. CDR3 in amino acids: CASSGTSGGATDTQYF. The CDR3 DNA reads TGTGCCAGCAGTGGGACTAGCGGGGGGGCCACAGATACGCAGTATTTT.

The chain links TRBV29-1 to TRBJ1-1; 7 bases are shared with TRBD1. There are 11 residues in the CDR3. V was pared by 6 bases and J by 3 bases, with 1 base of the junction left unmatched. Germline V gene sequence: CDR1 SQVTM, CDR2 ANQGSEA. In nucleotides, the CDR3 is TGCAGCGTGGACAGGTACACTGAAGCTTTCTTT. This translates into CSVDRYTEAFF. The variable domain in full, completed from reference TRBV29-1 and TRBJ1-1, reads SAVISQKPSRDICQRGTSLTIQCQVDSQVTMMFWYRQQPGQSLTLIATANQGSEATYESGFVIDKFPISRPNLTFSTLTVSNMSPEDSSIYLCSVDRYTEAFFGQGTRLTVV.

The CDR3 nucleotides are TGTGCCAGTAGGGACAGGGGCAATCAGCCCCAGCATTTT. Encoded protein: CASRDRGNQPQHF. The rearrangement uses TRBV27 and TRBJ1-5; 9 bases line up with TRBD1. Germline V gene sequence: CDR1 MNHEY, CDR2 SMNVEV (reference sequence). Losses at the gene ends were 9 bases for V and 2 bases for J; bases not matched to a gene: 2. The CDR3 sequence is 13 residues long.

This chain connects TRBV2 to TRBJ2-7, with TRBD2 matching over 11 bases. CDR1 and CDR2 from the germline V gene are SNHLY and FYNNEI. The trim removed 6 bases at V and 4 bases at J, leaving 5 bases unmatched. This CDR3 comprises 14 residues. This CDR3 is CASRETSGIYEQYF. The DNA for the CDR3 is TGTGCCAGCAGGGAGACTAGCGGGATATACGAGCAGTACTTC.

The V gene is TRBV25-1, the J gene TRBJ1-5, with TRBD1 identical over 10 bases. Germline CDR1 and CDR2: MGHDK and SYGVNS. V shed 4 bases, J shed 6 bases, and the junction held 12 bases outside the gene matches. This CDR3 has 17 residues. The CDR3 DNA reads TGTGCCAGCAGTGGAGGGGTAGGACAGGGGGTTGGTCAGCCCCAGCATTTT. Translation gives CASSGGVGQGVGQPQHF.

The J gene is TRBJ1-1, the V gene TRBV30; D may be TRBD1 (5 bases). Trimming stripped 3 bases from V and 10 bases from J, with 9 bases between. Germline lookup yields CDR1 GTSNPN and CDR2 SVGIG (reference sequence). This CDR3 has 10 amino acids. Here the CDR3 reads CAWRGQRAFF. Written as DNA, the CDR3 is TGTGCCTGGAGGGGGCAACGAGCTTTCTTT.

V usage is TRBV27 and J usage is TRBJ2-3; D is ambiguous. V dropped 3 bases and J dropped 0 bases, with 7 bases sitting between them. Germline loops: CDR1 MNHEY, CDR2 SMNVEV (reference sequence). This CDR3 contains 14 residues. Written as DNA, the CDR3 is TGTGCCAGCAGTTTGAGCTCTAGCACAGATACGCAGTATTTT. Translated, it gives CASSLSSSTDTQYF.

This rearrangement joins TRBV9 to TRBJ2-2; 7 positions match TRBD2. Trimming took 3 bases from V and 0 from J; bases not matched to a gene: 2. Germline V gene lookup returns CDR1 SGDLS and CDR2 YYNGEE. This CDR3 contains 15 residues. The CDR3 protein is CASSAGGTNTGELFF. CDR3 bases: TGTGCCAGCAGCGCGGGGGGAACGAACACCGGGGAGCTGTTTTTT.

The chain employs TRBV5-6 and TRBJ1-2, with D tentatively TRBD1 (6 bases). The V gene lost 4 bases and the J gene lost 4 bases, with 17 bases spanning the gap. The CDR3 runs 15 residues. The germline V gene encodes CDR1 SGHDT and CDR2 YYEEEE. CDR3 nucleotides: TGTGCCAGCAGCCCCGACAGGCCCCGAGGCTATGGCTACACCTTC. It encodes CASSPDRPRGYGYTF.

The J gene is TRBJ2-1, the V gene TRBV27, with D unresolved. Germline V CDR1 and CDR2: MNHEY, SMNVEV (reference sequence). V was trimmed by 0 bases and J by 3 bases, leaving 6 bases between them. The CDR3 loop spans 14 amino acids. CDR3 coding DNA: TGTGCCAGCAGTTTATCGTCCATCTACAATGAGCAGTTCTTC. Its translation is CASSLSSIYNEQFF.

This clone showed up just a few times. The J gene is TRBJ1-5, the V gene TRBV28, with D perhaps TRBD1 (6 bases). Trimming shortened V by 5 bases and J by 7 bases, and 9 bases separated the two germline ends. This CDR3 region has 12 residues. CDR1 MDHEN and CDR2 SYDVKM come from the germline V gene. The CDR3 DNA reads as TGTGCCAGCAGTGGGGGGGCCCAGCCCCAGCATTTT. This sequence encodes CASSGGAQPQHF.

The chain carries TRBV5-6 and TRBJ2-7; 10 nucleotides agree with TRBD1. The CDR3 sequence is 14 residues long. V lost 1 base to trimming and J lost 5 bases; unmatched junction nucleotides: 3. CDR1 is SGHDT, CDR2 YYEEEE, per germline. Here the CDR3 DNA reads TGTGCCAGCAGCTTGCGACAGGGGGCCCACGAGCAGTACTTC. It yields the protein CASSLRQGAHEQYF.

The chain carries TRBV7-8 and TRBJ2-1; 11 nucleotides agree with TRBD2. In germline, CDR1 is SGHVS, CDR2 FQNEAQ. The CDR3 totals 15 residues. The J segment lost 4 bases and the V segment lost 5 bases, leaving 4 bases of the junction unmatched. CDR3 protein: CASSETSGGYNEQFF. CDR3 nucleotide sequence: TGTGCCAGCAGCGAAACTAGCGGGGGATACAATGAGCAGTTCTTC.

The V gene is TRBV7-9, the J gene TRBJ1-1; unclear D gene. Germline CDR1 and CDR2: SEHNR and FQNEAQ (reference sequence). The CDR3 loop spans 12 amino acids. V was clipped by 3 bases and J by 8 bases, with 10 bases between them. CDR3 sequence: CASSFLIMEAFF. The CDR3 DNA reads as TGTGCCAGCAGCTTTTTAATAATGGAAGCTTTCTTT.

The chain joins TRBV5-1 to TRBJ1-1, with 8 bases that match TRBD1. V lost 0 bases and J lost 6; bases outside the gene matches: 1. Germline assignment: CDR1 SGHRS and CDR2 YFSETQ. The CDR3 has 13 amino acids. This CDR3 reads CASSLVGQAEAFF. The CDR3 DNA reads as TGCGCCAGCAGCTTGGTGGGACAGGCTGAAGCTTTCTTT.

V gene TRBV27 combines with J gene TRBJ2-1; the match to TRBD2 covers 7 bases. V was pared by 3 bases and J by 6 bases, with 8 bases of the junction left unmatched. CDR1 is MNHEY, CDR2 SMNVEV, per germline (reference sequence). The CDR3 is 15 residues long. CDR3 nucleotide sequence: TGTGCCAGCAGTTTTTCGCTAGCGGCCCGCAATGAGCAGTTCTTC. Translating gives CASSFSLAARNEQFF.

The chain carries TRBV11-2 and TRBJ1-2; 7 positions match TRBD1. The CDR3 has 15 amino acids. The V segment lost 6 bases and the J segment 5 bases; nucleotides outside the gene matches: 12. CDR1 and CDR2 from the germline V gene are SGHAT and FQNNGV. The CDR3 DNA reads TGTGCCAGCAGACGATCCAGACAGGGACCATATGGCTACACCTTC. It translates to CASRRSRQGPYGYTF.